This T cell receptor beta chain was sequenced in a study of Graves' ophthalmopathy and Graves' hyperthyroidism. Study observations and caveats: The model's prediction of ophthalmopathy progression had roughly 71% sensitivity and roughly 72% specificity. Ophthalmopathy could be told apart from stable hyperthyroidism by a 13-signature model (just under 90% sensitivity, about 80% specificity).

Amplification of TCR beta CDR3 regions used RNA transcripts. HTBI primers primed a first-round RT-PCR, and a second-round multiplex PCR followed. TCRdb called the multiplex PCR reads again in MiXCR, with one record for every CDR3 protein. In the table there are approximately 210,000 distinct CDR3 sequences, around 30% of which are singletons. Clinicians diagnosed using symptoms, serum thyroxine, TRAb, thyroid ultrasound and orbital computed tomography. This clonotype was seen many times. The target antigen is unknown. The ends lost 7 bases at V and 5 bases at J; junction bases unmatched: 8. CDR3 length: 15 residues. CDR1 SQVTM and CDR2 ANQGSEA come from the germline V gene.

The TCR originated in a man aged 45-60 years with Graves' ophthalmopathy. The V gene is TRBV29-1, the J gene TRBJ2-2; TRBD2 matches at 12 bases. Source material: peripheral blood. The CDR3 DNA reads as TGCAGCGCCTGGGGTCTAGCGGGAGGGACCGGGGAGCTGTTTTTT. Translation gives CSAWGLAGGTGELFF.